The clone carrying this TCR beta chain was observed a handful of times. There are 17 residues in the CDR3. J gave up 6 bases and V 2 bases, and 8 bases lay outside the gene matches. Germline-derived CDR1 and CDR2 are MNHEY and SVGAGI. These data are taken from a study of blood T cells in healthy people across ages. Together with a sample-barcoded 5' primer, a J-beta primer mix was included in a second PCR lasting about 7 to 11 cycles. MiXCR, run by TCRdb on the 5' RACE reads, gives a single entry per CDR3 protein. Of more than 650,000 distinct CDR3 sequences listed, 53% are singletons. This receptor was identified in a man older than 75 in good health. The J gene is TRBJ2-1, the V gene TRBV6-5; the match to TRBD2 covers 12 bases. The sequencing sample was made of blood. The CDR3 DNA is TGTGCCAGCAGTTACGTGGATACTAGCGGGAGGTGCAATGAGCAGTTCTTC. Amino acid sequence: CASSYVDTSGRCNEQFF.